This T cell receptor (beta chain) originates from a study of post-analysis software for immune sequencing data. The CDR3 length is 17 residues. The V and J ends lost 1 base and 1 base, in that order; junction bases with no gene match: 10. CDR1 DFQATT and CDR2 SNEGSKA come from the germline V gene (reference sequence). A word on this clonotype: Antigen specificity is unknown.

Study results and limitations: Included in a set of five TRBV segments more frequent in patients than controls were TRBV5-6, TRBV5-1 and TRBV20-1.

Prepared TCR beta cDNA libraries contained unique molecular identifiers. TCRdb reanalysed the PCR reads using MiXCR and keeps one entry per CDR3 protein. The sample contains hundreds of thousands of distinct CDR3 sequences, less than 35% of which appear only once. The sequence came from a girl aged 10 to 17 with multiple sclerosis. This sequence joins TRBV20-1 and TRBJ1-1; 9 bases are shared with TRBD1. The sequencing sample was made of blood. The CDR3 sequence is CSARGPPGQGSNTEAFF. The CDR3 nucleotides are TGCAGTGCTAGAGGCCCTCCGGGACAGGGCTCGAACACTGAAGCTTTCTTT.